This TCR beta chain was identified during a study of T cell clusters in autoimmune cytopenias. The wider study: Per sample, median TRB depth was about 52,000 reads, yielding a median roughly 2,000 distinct clonotypes.

Tens of thousands of genome equivalents of blood DNA were amplified for TRB. Judged by frequency, this clonotype is medium-sized (0.01 to 0.1%). The CDR3 consists of 14 residues. Germline lookup yields CDR1 LNHDA and CDR2 SQIVND (reference sequence). TRB was amplified by touch-down multiplex PCR, primer pools A and B combined. From the multiplex PCR reads, TCRdb lists one entry per CDR3 protein and no DNA. This table lists roughly 1,100 distinct CDR3 sequences. This TCR came from a human donor with an autoimmune cytopenia or autoimmune hepatitis (not recorded which). Input material: peripheral blood. V and J are TRBV19 and TRBJ1-1; TCRdb outputs TRBD1, but without DNA this stays unchecked. The CDR3 region is CASSPGTGNTEAFF.